The 18 T cell receptor beta chains in this list originate from one sample, sequenced in a study of control samples from healthy donors and cancer patients. Sequenced by immunoSEQ multiplex PCR; TCRdb stores in-frame clones only, minus some. The sample contains 100,000 to 150,000 clones, around 90% of which appear only once. The specimen was blood. The origin of the receptors is a man aged 35 to 55 in good health.

The chain is built from TRBV2 and TRBJ1-5; D gene unclear. This CDR3 region has 13 residues. Deletions cut 6 bases from V and 0 bases from J, with 6 bases between. Looked up from germline, CDR1 is SNHLY and CDR2 is FYNNEI. The CDR3 region has the DNA TGTGCCAGCAGGAGGGATAGCAATCAGCCCCAGCATTTT. Protein product: CASRRDSNQPQHF.

This clone showed up just a few times. At the DNA level, this CDR3 is encoded by other sequences in the same sample as well. V and J are TRBV7-2 and TRBJ1-6, with D perhaps TRBD1 (5 bases). This CDR3 is 12 amino acids long. With 5 bases removed from V and 14 bases from J, the gap between germline ends came to 13 bases. Germline V gene sequence: CDR1 SGHTA, CDR2 FQGNSA. The chain's CDR3 is CASSRPGGSLHF. The CDR3 bases are TGTGCCAGCAGCCGTCCTGGGGGGTCCCTCCACTTT.

This sequence joins TRBV19 and TRBJ2-5, with D perhaps TRBD2 (5 bases). V gave up 8 bases and J gave up 5 bases, with 9 bases separating them. Germline CDR1 LNHDA, CDR2 SQIVND (reference sequence). The CDR3 is 11 residues long. The CDR3 is CASGRRETQYF. CDR3 nucleotides: TGTGCCAGTGGAAGGAGGGAGACCCAGTACTTC.

The J gene is TRBJ1-1, the V gene TRBV30; D is perhaps TRBD1 (6 bases). This CDR3 is 15 amino acids long. Germline V gene lookup returns CDR1 GTSNPN and CDR2 SVGIG (reference sequence). V was trimmed by 5 bases and J by 1 base, leaving 17 bases between them. CDR3 in amino acids: CAWDPNRAANTEAFF. The CDR3 bases are TGTGCCTGGGACCCAAACAGGGCGGCGAACACTGAAGCTTTCTTT.

The chain recombines TRBV30 with TRBJ1-2; TRBD1 matches at 9 bases. The V gene end was trimmed by 0 bases and the J gene end by 4 bases; junction bases not matched to a gene: 18. The CDR3 loop spans 19 amino acids. Germline CDR1 is GTSNPN and CDR2 is SVGIG (reference sequence). CDR3: CAWSVEFWLAGQGFYGYTF. The CDR3 nucleotides read TGTGCCTGGAGTGTAGAGTTCTGGCTAGCGGGACAGGGATTCTATGGCTACACCTTC.

The chain couples TRBV5-1 to TRBJ1-6, with unresolved D. Trimming pared 1 base from V and 6 bases from J, leaving 17 bases between. The V gene's germline CDR1 is SGHRS and CDR2 YFSETQ. This CDR3 contains 17 residues. The CDR3 DNA reads as TGCGCCAGCAGCTTGACCGTAGCGGCCGTTAGTAATTCACCCCTCCACTTT. Amino acid sequence: CASSLTVAAVSNSPLHF.

CDR3 loop: CSASPYTEAFF. The CDR3 DNA reads as TGCAGTGCTAGTCCGTACACTGAAGCTTTCTTT. The J gene is TRBJ1-1, the V gene TRBV20-1; no firm D call. Germline V lookup: CDR1 DFQATT, CDR2 SNEGSKA (reference sequence). V was cut by 3 bases and J by 3 bases, with 5 bases left in between. This CDR3 has 11 residues.

The V gene is TRBV7-2, the J gene TRBJ2-6; 11 bases align to TRBD1. CDR3 length: 17 amino acids. Germline-derived CDR1 and CDR2 are SGHTA and FQGNSA. The V and J ends lost 4 bases and 4 bases, in that order; junction bases with no gene match: 6. The CDR3 coding sequence is TGTGCCAGCAGCTACGGGGGACAGGGGGACGGGGCCAACGTCCTGACTTTC. It encodes CASSYGGQGDGANVLTF.

The rearrangement joins TRBV7-2 to TRBJ1-4; possible D gene TRBD1, 5 bases. The length of the CDR3 is 15 residues. Germline values: CDR1 SGHTA, CDR2 FQGNSA. Trimming pared 1 base from V and 6 bases from J, leaving 12 bases between. The CDR3 sequence: CASSLGGSFDEKLFF. The CDR3 DNA reads as TGTGCCAGCAGCTTAGGGGGGTCTTTCGATGAAAAACTGTTTTTT.

V gene TRBV7-2 combines with J gene TRBJ1-2; D gene ambiguous. This CDR3 has 16 amino acids. V lost 2 bases, J lost 0 bases, and 13 bases lay in between. Germline values: CDR1 SGHTA, CDR2 FQGNSA. CDR3 residues: CASSLPSGLPNYGYTF. The DNA for the CDR3 is TGTGCCAGCAGCTTACCCAGTGGATTACCTAACTATGGCTACACCTTC.

V usage is TRBV6-5 and J usage is TRBJ2-5; D assignment may be TRBD1 or TRBD2 (5 bases each). V dropped 5 bases and J dropped 2 bases, with 15 bases sitting between them. This CDR3 contains 15 residues. Germline CDR1 MNHEY, CDR2 SVGAGI. The CDR3 nucleotides are TGTGCCAGCAGTCCGCCGGGACGGAAACAAGAGACCCAGTACTTC. Translation: CASSPPGRKQETQYF.

The chain is built from TRBV5-1 and TRBJ1-4; no clear D gene. This CDR3 is built from 14 residues. In germline, CDR1 is SGHRS, CDR2 YFSETQ. Trimming removed 6 bases from V and 6 bases from J, with 15 bases in between. CDR3 bases: TGCGCCAGCACCATGGATAGGGCGGATGAAAAACTGTTTTTT. Translation gives CASTMDRADEKLFF.

V gene TRBV7-3 combines with J gene TRBJ1-3; TRBD1 matches 10 bases. From germline, CDR1 is SGHTA and CDR2 FQGTGA. The CDR3 totals 12 residues. J was trimmed by 9 bases and V by 9 bases; bases with no gene match: 5. CDR3 coding DNA: TGTGCCAGTGGGACAGGGGAAGGCACCATATATTTT. Amino acids: CASGTGEGTIYF. The full variable domain, completed using reference TRBV7-3 and TRBJ1-3, is GAGVSQTPSNKVTEKGKYVELRCDPISGHTALYWYRQSLGQGPEFLIYFQGTGAADDSGLPNDRFFAVRPEGSVSTLKIQRTERGDSAVYLCASGTGEGTIYFGEGSWLTVV.

CDR3 sequence (DNA): TGCGCCAGCAGCTTGGAGGGGGACGTCTATGGCTACACCTTC. It translates to CASSLEGDVYGYTF. This rearrangement joins TRBV5-1 to TRBJ1-2; weak D call: TRBD1 (6 bases). Germline CDR1 SGHRS, CDR2 YFSETQ. V dropped 0 bases and J dropped 4 bases, with 10 bases sitting between them. The CDR3 runs 14 residues.

J is TRBJ2-7 and V is TRBV18, with D perhaps matching TRBD1 or TRBD2 (5 bases each). This CDR3 is built from 14 residues. Germline loops: CDR1 KGHSH, CDR2 LQKENI. The V end was cut by 4 bases, the J end by 1 base, with 11 bases between. CDR3 protein: CASSHRDRSYEQYF. DNA of the CDR3: TGTGCCAGCTCACATAGGGACCGGTCCTACGAGCAGTACTTC.

V and J are TRBV25-1 and TRBJ2-5; TRBD2 agrees at 10 bases. V was pared by 7 bases and J by 5 bases, with 10 bases of the junction left unmatched. Germline V gene lookup returns CDR1 MGHDK and CDR2 SYGVNS. The CDR3 length is 15 residues. CDR3 region: CASNQAGGLSETQYF. The DNA of the CDR3 is TGTGCCAGCAACCAAGCGGGGGGGCTTTCGGAGACCCAGTACTTC.

The chain recombines TRBV6-6 with TRBJ2-7; D call uncertain. V dropped 2 bases and J dropped 5 bases, with 16 bases sitting between them. The germline V gene encodes CDR1 MNHNY and CDR2 SVGAGI (reference sequence). The CDR3 sequence is 15 residues long. DNA of the CDR3: TGTGCCAGCAGTTACGGTAATCGGGTGGAGAACGAGCAGTACTTC. Its protein product is CASSYGNRVENEQYF.

The chain uses TRBV19 and TRBJ2-5; tentative D call: TRBD2 (6 bases). Trimming pared 5 bases from V and 1 base from J, leaving 20 bases between. The CDR3 has 17 amino acids. The germline gives CDR1 LNHDA, CDR2 SQIVND (reference sequence). CDR3 DNA sequence: TGTGCCAGTAGTTCGGCCTACGCGGGGACTCTCCAAGAGACCCAGTACTTC. This codes for CASSSAYAGTLQETQYF. Full variable domain (remainder filled in from reference TRBV19 and TRBJ2-5): DGGITQSPKYLFRKEGQNVTLSCEQNLNHDAMYWYRQDPGQGLRLIYYSQIVNDFQKGDIAEGYSVSREKKESFPLTVTSAQKNPTAFYLCASSSAYAGTLQETQYFGPGTRLLVL.